The 8 T cell receptor beta chains listed next were all sequenced from one sample in a study of shared clonotypes between healthy human individuals. TCRdb's copy holds only in-frame clones and misses some; the assay was immunoSEQ multiplex PCR. The sample consists of 1 million to 1.2 million clones, approximately 75% of them appearing once. Input material: memory CD4+ T cells from PBMCs. Subset defined: CD45RA-negative fraction. The receptor source for this set is a man aged 18 to 29 in good health. Some clones in this sample may be carry-over from other donors' samples.

The chain carries TRBV9 and TRBJ1-4; D is uncertain. Per the germline V gene, CDR1 is SGDLS and CDR2 is YYNGEE. The CDR3 contains 13 residues. Trimming took 0 bases from V and 8 from J, leaving 8 bases between them. CDR3 nucleotide sequence: TGTGCCAGCAGCGTAGGCGTAAGGGAAAAACTGTTTTTT. Its translation: CASSVGVREKLFF.

This chain uses TRBV20-1 with TRBJ2-5; D is perhaps TRBD2 (5 bases). With 6 bases removed from V and 5 bases from J, the gap between germline ends came to 10 bases. There are 11 residues in the CDR3. The V gene's germline CDR1 is DFQATT and CDR2 SNEGSKA (reference sequence). CDR3 sequence (DNA): TGCAGTGCCCCAACTAGTGAGACCCAGTACTTC. Its protein is CSAPTSETQYF.

A note on this clone: An end of the junction does not agree with germline; a read error may underlie this. V and J are TRBV29-1 and TRBJ1-2; D unclear. Germline-derived CDR1 and CDR2 are SQVTM and ANQGSEA. CDR3 size: 13 residues. The CDR3 is CSVDWGGYNGYAF. The CDR3 DNA reads as TGCAGCGTTGACTGGGGAGGTTATAATGGCTACGCCTTC.

This clone was detected a few times. V gene TRBV6-5 combines with J gene TRBJ1-2; D unresolved. Germline V gene lookup returns CDR1 MNHEY and CDR2 SVGAGI. With 3 bases removed from V and 0 bases from J, the gap between germline ends came to 11 bases. The CDR3 length is 15 residues. CDR3 amino acids: CASSYTETSNYGYTF. The DNA of the CDR3 is TGTGCCAGCAGTTATACCGAAACCTCTAACTATGGCTACACCTTC.

The V gene is TRBV6-6, the J gene TRBJ2-2; D is possibly TRBD2 (5 bases). Trimming pared 8 bases from V and 0 bases from J, leaving 13 bases between. Germline V gene lookup returns CDR1 MNHNY and CDR2 SVGAGI (reference sequence). This CDR3 region has 15 residues. The CDR3 spells CASLFEGTNTGELFF. The CDR3 nucleotides are TGTGCCAGCCTCTTCGAGGGAACGAACACCGGGGAGCTGTTTTTT.

V gene TRBV4-3 combines with J gene TRBJ2-2; no firm D call. Looked up from germline, CDR1 is LGHNA and CDR2 is YSLEER. V dropped 0 bases and J dropped 7 bases, with 15 bases sitting between them. The CDR3 consists of 16 residues. In DNA, the CDR3 is TGCGCCAGCAGCCAAGATGCCAACCGGCCGGTCGGGGAGCTGTTTTTT. This codes for CASSQDANRPVGELFF.

Comment on this clone: Other DNA sequences of this sample code for an identical CDR3. CDR3 amino acids: CASSLRTLAKNIQYF. The CDR3 DNA follows: TGTGCCAGCAGTTTAAGGACGCTAGCCAAAAACATTCAGTACTTC. The rearrangement joins TRBV28 to TRBJ2-4; D is unresolved. CDR3 length: 15 residues. Trimming removed 2 bases at V and 0 bases at J, with 8 bases between. Germline V gene lookup returns CDR1 MDHEN and CDR2 SYDVKM.

The CDR3 region is CASSLFGRGLAGANVLTF. The CDR3 region has the DNA TGTGCCAGCAGTTTATTTGGCAGGGGGCTAGCTGGGGCCAACGTCCTGACTTTC. The rearrangement links TRBV27 to TRBJ2-6, with 8 bases lining up with TRBD1. The V segment lost 1 base and the J segment 2 bases; nucleotides outside the gene matches: 7. The CDR3 is 18 amino acids. Germline V gene data show CDR1 as MNHEY and CDR2 as SMNVEV (reference sequence).